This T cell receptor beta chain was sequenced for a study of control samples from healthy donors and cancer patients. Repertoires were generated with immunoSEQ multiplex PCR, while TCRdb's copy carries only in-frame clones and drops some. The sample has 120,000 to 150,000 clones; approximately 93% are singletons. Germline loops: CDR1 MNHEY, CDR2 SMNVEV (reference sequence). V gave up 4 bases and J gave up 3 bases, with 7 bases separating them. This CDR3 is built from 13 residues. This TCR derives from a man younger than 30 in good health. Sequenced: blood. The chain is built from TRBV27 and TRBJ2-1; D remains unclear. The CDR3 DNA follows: TGTGCCAGCAGTTCGACGGTCTACAATGAGCAGTTCTTC. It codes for CASSSTVYNEQFF.